This T cell receptor beta chain is from a study of Tregs in tolerant kidney transplant recipients. As for the study in general: The nonmyeloablative bone marrow transplants came from related graft donors, with transient mixed chimerism.

The CDR3 is 14 residues long. Germline CDR1 and CDR2: SGHRS and YFSETQ. V gave up 4 bases and J gave up 2 bases; unmatched junction bases: 4. TCRdb keeps only in-frame clones here, not all; method: immunoSEQ multiplex PCR. The sample consists of more than 75,000 clones, 80% to 95% of them appearing once. The chain couples TRBV5-1 to TRBJ2-5, with 8 bases fitting TRBD1. The receptor's source is a human donor who received a combined kidney and bone marrow transplant. The sequencing used CD4+ T cells from blood, collected before the transplant. The CDR3 here is CASSVGTGQETQYF. CDR3 nucleotide sequence: TGCGCCAGCAGCGTCGGGACAGGTCAAGAGACCCAGTACTTC.